The 30 T cell receptor beta chains listed next were all sequenced from one sample in a study of blood T cell repertoires in COVID-19 (dated by TCRdb to 2018 to 2021). The protocol used for the library was the immunoSEQ multiplex PCR assay. Held by TCRdb, this immuneACCESS table contains in-frame sequences only and omits some clones. Under half of the omission traces to an unresolved V gene where checked; the cause of the rest is unknown. Recorded for this sample are over 40,000 clones; roughly 84% of them occurred a single time. The ten largest clones represent about 4.2% of the sample. The sample consisted of peripheral blood. These receptors were obtained from a man older than 75 with active COVID-19.

In its sample, this clone was seen a few times. The chain employs TRBV19 and TRBJ2-7; D remains ambiguous. The V end was cut by 0 bases, the J end by 2 bases, with 17 bases between. CDR1 LNHDA and CDR2 SQIVND come from the germline V gene (reference sequence). This CDR3 comprises 17 residues. The CDR3 is CASSIEFGSQFPYEQYF. CDR3 DNA sequence: TGTGCCAGTAGTATAGAGTTTGGCTCCCAGTTCCCCTACGAGCAGTACTTC.

The chain links TRBV6-5 to TRBJ2-7; possibly TRBD1 for D (5 bases). V gave up 6 bases and J gave up 2 bases, with 14 bases separating them. CDR3 length: 14 amino acids. CDR1 MNHEY and CDR2 SVGAGI come from the germline V gene. CDR3 in DNA: TGTGCCAGCAGCAAAACAGGTATCCCCTACGAGCAGTACTTC. Translating it yields CASSKTGIPYEQYF.

The chain joins TRBV6-2 or TRBV6-3 to TRBJ2-1; 11 nucleotides match TRBD2. The V gene end was trimmed by 3 bases and the J gene end by 4 bases; junction bases not matched to a gene: 8. The germline CDR1 and CDR2 sequences are MNHEY and SVGEGT. CDR3 length equals 17 residues. CDR3 region: CASSYTSGRGRYNEQFF. The DNA of the CDR3 is TGTGCCAGCAGTTATACTAGCGGGAGAGGAAGATACAATGAGCAGTTCTTC.

CDR3 protein: CASSSRDRDLVVTEAFF. The DNA of the CDR3 is TGTGCCAGCAGTTCCCGGGACAGGGATTTGGTTGTTACTGAAGCTTTCTTT. J is TRBJ1-1 and V is TRBV6-2 or TRBV6-3; 9 bases are shared with TRBD1. This CDR3 is built from 17 residues. Germline V gene sequence: CDR1 MNHEY, CDR2 SVGEGT. The J segment lost 5 bases and the V segment lost 4 bases, leaving 14 bases of the junction unmatched.

This clone came up once. V and J are TRBV19 and TRBJ2-5; 15 nucleotides line up with TRBD2. J lost 2 bases, V lost 4 bases, and 11 bases had no gene match. Germline values: CDR1 LNHDA, CDR2 SQIVND (reference sequence). CDR3 length equals 19 residues. The CDR3 sequence is CASSNPSGLAGGRQETQYF. The CDR3 DNA is TGTGCCAGTAGTAACCCCTCGGGACTAGCGGGAGGACGACAAGAGACCCAGTACTTC. The complete variable domain, with remaining parts taken from reference TRBV19 and TRBJ2-5, reads DGGITQSPKYLFRKEGQNVTLSCEQNLNHDAMYWYRQDPGQGLRLIYYSQIVNDFQKGDIAEGYSVSREKKESFPLTVTSAQKNPTAFYLCASSNPSGLAGGRQETQYFGPGTRLLVL.

This clone is a singleton in its sample. The chain employs TRBV2 and TRBJ2-7; D might be TRBD2 (7 bases). Trimming left V 8 bases short and J 6 bases short, with 20 bases between. Germline V gives CDR1 SNHLY, CDR2 FYNNEI. This CDR3 region has 14 residues. For the CDR3, the DNA is TGTGCCAGCTGGGGGGGGCGGCTAGGTGGCGAGCAGTACTTC. Its translation is CASWGGRLGGEQYF. Variable domain in full (rest from reference TRBV2 and TRBJ2-7): EPEVTQTPSHQVTQMGQEVILRCVPISNHLYFYWYRQILGQKVEFLVSFYNNEISEKSEIFDDQFSVERPDGSNFTLKIRSTKLEDSAMYFCASWGGRLGGEQYFGPGTRLTVT.

The chain combines TRBV5-6 with TRBJ2-1; possible D gene TRBD1, 6 bases. The V and J ends lost 1 base and 6 bases respectively, with 11 bases between them. The CDR3 consists of 14 residues. The germline gives CDR1 SGHDT, CDR2 YYEEEE. CDR3: CASSLPGESNEQFF. As DNA, the CDR3 is TGTGCCAGCAGCTTGCCAGGGGAGAGCAATGAGCAGTTCTTC.

This clone appeared once. The chain is built from TRBV11-3 and TRBJ2-1; 11 bases fit TRBD1. The germline V gene encodes CDR1 SGHNT and CDR2 YENEEA. The V and J ends lost 5 bases and 6 bases, in that order; junction bases with no gene match: 6. This CDR3 has 15 amino acids. Here the CDR3 reads CASSPQGQGGNEQFF. CDR3 DNA sequence: TGTGCCAGCAGCCCTCAGGGACAGGGGGGCAATGAGCAGTTCTTC.

This chain joins TRBV7-6 and TRBJ2-3; TRBD2 agrees at 12 bases. This CDR3 spans 20 amino acids. J was trimmed by 2 bases and V by 5 bases; bases with no gene match: 17. In germline, CDR1 is SGHVS, CDR2 FNYEAQ. The DNA for the CDR3 is TGTGCCAGCAGCCAGAGCGGGCCGAGGACTAGCGGGGCTTACACAGATACGCAGTATTTT. Translated: CASSQSGPRTSGAYTDTQYF. The variable domain in full, completed from reference TRBV7-6 and TRBJ2-3, reads GAGVSQSPRYKVTKRGQDVALRCDPISGHVSLYWYRQALGQGPEFLTYFNYEAQQDKSGLPNDRFSAERPEGSISTLTIQRTEQRDSAMYRCASSQSGPRTSGAYTDTQYFGPGTRLTVL.

The genes are TRBV2 and TRBJ2-7; TRBD1 aligns across 7 bases. The CDR3 is made up of 15 amino acids. The ends lost 7 bases at V and 3 bases at J; junction bases unmatched: 12. The germline CDR1 and CDR2 sequences are SNHLY and FYNNEI. The CDR3: CASNFDRASVYEQYF. The CDR3 DNA sequence: TGTGCCAGCAACTTCGACAGGGCTTCCGTCTACGAGCAGTACTTC. The variable domain in full, with the rest retrieved from reference TRBV2 and TRBJ2-7, is EPEVTQTPSHQVTQMGQEVILRCVPISNHLYFYWYRQILGQKVEFLVSFYNNEISEKSEIFDDQFSVERPDGSNFTLKIRSTKLEDSAMYFCASNFDRASVYEQYFGPGTRLTVT.

V gene TRBV7-3 combines with J gene TRBJ2-1, with D possibly being TRBD2 (5 bases). CDR1 SGHTA and CDR2 FQGTGA come from the germline V gene. The CDR3 is made up of 14 amino acids. Trimming cost V 7 bases and J 0 bases, with 10 bases left between them. The CDR3 reads CASTPDSSYNEQFF. The CDR3 nucleotides are TGTGCCAGCACCCCGGACTCCTCCTACAATGAGCAGTTCTTC.

The V and J genes are TRBV5-1 and TRBJ2-3, with 14 bases lining up with TRBD2. The CDR3 consists of 20 residues. The germline CDR1 and CDR2 sequences are SGHRS and YFSETQ. J lost 1 base, V lost 0 bases, and 10 bases had no gene match. Here the CDR3 reads CASSLATPGLAGGRTDTQYF. DNA of the CDR3: TGCGCCAGCAGCTTGGCGACACCCGGACTAGCGGGAGGCCGCACAGATACGCAGTATTTT.

This rearrangement joins TRBV7-9 to TRBJ2-3, with D possibly being TRBD2 (5 bases). The CDR3 contains 13 residues. Germline values: CDR1 SEHNR, CDR2 FQNEAQ (reference sequence). Trimming stripped 5 bases from V and 1 base from J, with 7 bases between. For the CDR3, the DNA is TGTGCCAGCAGCCCGGAGGGCACAGATACGCAGTATTTT. Protein: CASSPEGTDTQYF.

The chain uses TRBV6-2 or TRBV6-3 and TRBJ2-3, with TRBD1 as a possible D gene (6 bases). CDR1 MNHEY and CDR2 SVGEGT come from the germline V gene. Deletions cut 0 bases from V and 6 bases from J, with 16 bases between. The CDR3 sequence is 16 residues long. The DNA for the CDR3 is TGTGCCAGCAGTTACTCCCTGGACAGAAAGGGGGATACGCAGTATTTT. Its translation: CASSYSLDRKGDTQYF.

The V call is TRBV12-3 or TRBV12-4, the J call TRBJ1-1, with TRBD1 matching 7 bases. This CDR3 has 12 amino acids. V dropped 8 bases and J dropped 4; count of bases not matched to a gene: 4. The CDR3 DNA reads TGTGCCAGCGCGAGGGGGCTCACTGAAGCTTTCTTT. It translates to CASARGLTEAFF.

The chain couples TRBV6-5 to TRBJ1-1; D gene ambiguous. In germline, CDR1 is MNHEY, CDR2 SVGAGI. The V and J ends lost 6 bases and 0 bases respectively, with 8 bases between them. The CDR3 length is 13 residues. This chain's CDR3 is CASSPDVNTEAFF. The DNA of the CDR3 is TGTGCCAGCAGCCCAGATGTGAACACTGAAGCTTTCTTT.

V gene TRBV7-2 combines with J gene TRBJ2-1, with a possible D match to TRBD1 (5 bases). Germline values: CDR1 SGHTA, CDR2 FQGNSA. V dropped 1 base and J dropped 6 bases, with 7 bases sitting between them. The CDR3 totals 13 residues. CDR3 bases: TGTGCCAGCAGCTTAGGGACATTCAATGAGCAGTTCTTC. Protein sequence: CASSLGTFNEQFF.

The CDR3 bases are TGTGCCAGCAGCCGCGGGACAGAACAAGAGACCCAGTACTTC. Translated: CASSRGTEQETQYF. The chain is built from TRBV27 and TRBJ2-5; TRBD1 is a possible D gene (7 bases). V dropped 6 bases and J dropped 2 bases, with 13 bases sitting between them. This CDR3 contains 14 residues. CDR1 and CDR2 (germline): MNHEY, SMNVEV (reference sequence).

The chain is built from TRBV4-3 and TRBJ2-5; 11 bases are a match to TRBD1. V lost 4 bases to trimming and J lost 4 bases; unmatched junction nucleotides: 5. Germline assignment: CDR1 LGHNA and CDR2 YSLEER. This CDR3 comprises 15 residues. The CDR3 DNA is TGCGCCAGCAGCCGGTCGGGACAGGGGGGAGAGACCCAGTACTTC. Its protein is CASSRSGQGGETQYF.

V usage is TRBV9 and J usage is TRBJ1-4, with 7 bases fitting TRBD1. With 3 bases clipped from V and 8 bases from J, the junction kept 7 bases outside the gene matches. CDR3 size: 14 residues. Germline V gene data show CDR1 as SGDLS and CDR2 as YYNGEE. The CDR3 DNA sequence: TGTGCCAGCAGCGAAGGGGGCGCTTTGGAAAAACTGTTTTTT. Translating it yields CASSEGGALEKLFF.

The V and J genes are TRBV7-2 and TRBJ1-5, with 9 bases lining up with TRBD1. Germline lookup yields CDR1 SGHTA and CDR2 FQGNSA. The CDR3 contains 13 residues. Losses at the gene ends were 1 base for V and 10 bases for J; bases not matched to a gene: 2. This chain's CDR3 is CASSLGTGEPQHF. The CDR3 nucleotides are TGTGCCAGCAGCTTAGGGACAGGGGAACCCCAGCATTTT.

The V call is TRBV7-9, the J call TRBJ1-2; TRBD1 matches 8 bases. The trim removed 1 base at V and 8 bases at J, leaving 3 bases unmatched. The CDR3 length is 13 residues. Germline V gene data show CDR1 as SEHNR and CDR2 as FQNEAQ (reference sequence). The CDR3 here is CASSLGTGQGYTF. CDR3 bases: TGTGCCAGCAGCTTAGGGACAGGGCAAGGCTACACCTTC.

V usage is TRBV5-6 and J usage is TRBJ1-1, with 9 bases identical to TRBD1. This CDR3 is built from 15 residues. V was clipped by 4 bases and J by 0 bases; unmatched bases: 4. Germline loops: CDR1 SGHDT, CDR2 YYEEEE. The CDR3 region has the DNA TGTGCCAGCAGCCCGGGGACAGGGATGAACACTGAAGCTTTCTTT. It encodes CASSPGTGMNTEAFF.

This clone was detected only once. The chain employs TRBV7-9 and TRBJ1-4, with TRBD1 identical over 7 bases. Looked up from germline, CDR1 is SEHNR and CDR2 is FQNEAQ (reference sequence). This CDR3 comprises 14 residues. V lost 4 bases to trimming and J lost 5 bases; unmatched junction nucleotides: 4. Written as DNA, the CDR3 is TGTGCCAGCAGCTATGGGACAGCGAATGAAAAACTGTTTTTT. This sequence encodes CASSYGTANEKLFF.

The chain joins TRBV5-6 to TRBJ1-3; 7 nucleotides align to TRBD1. The ends lost 0 bases at V and 0 bases at J; junction bases unmatched: 3. Germline V CDR1 and CDR2: SGHDT, YYEEEE. This CDR3 is 16 amino acids long. DNA for the CDR3: TGTGCCAGCAGCTTGGCAGGGGGGAACTCTGGAAACACCATATATTTT. This sequence encodes CASSLAGGNSGNTIYF.

This clone was seen a single time. The genes are TRBV7-9 and TRBJ2-1, with TRBD2 matching over 10 bases. This CDR3 region has 15 residues. V gave up 5 bases and J gave up 0 bases; unmatched junction bases: 1. Germline V lookup: CDR1 SEHNR, CDR2 FQNEAQ (reference sequence). The CDR3 is CASSPSGSSYNEQFF. The CDR3 nucleotides read TGTGCCAGCAGCCCTAGCGGGAGCTCCTACAATGAGCAGTTCTTC.

The chain carries TRBV6-5 and TRBJ2-7; 11 bases agree with TRBD2. Germline values: CDR1 MNHEY, CDR2 SVGAGI. The CDR3 totals 15 residues. V gave up 6 bases and J gave up 3 bases; unmatched junction bases: 7. CDR3 sequence reads: CASRPGTSGYYEQYF. CDR3 sequence (DNA): TGTGCCAGCAGACCAGGGACTAGCGGTTACTACGAGCAGTACTTC.

The chain recombines TRBV7-3 with TRBJ2-5, with 10 bases aligning to TRBD2. The CDR3 loop spans 14 amino acids. From germline, CDR1 is SGHTA and CDR2 FQGTGA. V gave up 5 bases and J gave up 5 bases; unmatched junction bases: 5. CDR3 in amino acids: CASSLGTSVETQYF. CDR3 sequence (DNA): TGTGCCAGCAGCCTCGGGACTAGCGTGGAGACCCAGTACTTC.

The chain combines TRBV7-2 with TRBJ1-6; possible D gene TRBD1, 6 bases. The length of the CDR3 is 15 residues. The V gene lost 5 bases and the J gene lost 4 bases, with 12 bases spanning the gap. CDR1 and CDR2 from the germline V gene are SGHTA and FQGNSA. The CDR3 spells CASSSQGQYNSPLHF. As DNA, the CDR3 is TGTGCCAGCAGCAGTCAGGGGCAATATAATTCACCCCTCCACTTT.

The chain couples TRBV25-1 to TRBJ2-3; the D is unclear. Germline V gives CDR1 MGHDK, CDR2 SYGVNS. Deletions cut 3 bases from V and 1 base from J, with 17 bases between. This CDR3 has 17 residues. CDR3 protein: CASSDVKSGSGTDTQYF. The CDR3 region has the DNA TGTGCCAGCAGTGACGTCAAATCGGGTTCGGGCACAGATACGCAGTATTTT.